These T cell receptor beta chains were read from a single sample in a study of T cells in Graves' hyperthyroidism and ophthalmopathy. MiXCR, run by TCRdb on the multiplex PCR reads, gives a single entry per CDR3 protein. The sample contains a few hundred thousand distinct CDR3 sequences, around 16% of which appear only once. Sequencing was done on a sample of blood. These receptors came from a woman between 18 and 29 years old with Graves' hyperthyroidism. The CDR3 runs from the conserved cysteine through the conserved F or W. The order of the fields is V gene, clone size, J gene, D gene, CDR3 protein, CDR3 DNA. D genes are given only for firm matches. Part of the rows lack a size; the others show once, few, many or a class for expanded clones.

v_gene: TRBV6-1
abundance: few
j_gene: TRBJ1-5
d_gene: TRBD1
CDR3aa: CASTQGATGEGTPQHF
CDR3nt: TGTGCCAGCACCCAGGGGGCTACAGGGGAGGGTACGCCCCAGCATTTT

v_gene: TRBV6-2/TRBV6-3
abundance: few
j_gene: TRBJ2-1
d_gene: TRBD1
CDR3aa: CASSSPGTGTFF
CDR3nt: TGTGCCAGCAGTTCTCCCGGGACAGGGACGTTCTTC

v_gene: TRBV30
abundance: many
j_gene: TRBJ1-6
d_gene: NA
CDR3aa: CAWSGTVIYSPLHF
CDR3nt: TGTGCCTGGAGCGGGACGGTGATTTATTCACCCCTCCACTTT

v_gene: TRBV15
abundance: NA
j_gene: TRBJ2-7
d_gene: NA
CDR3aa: CATSRGRGSGEQYF
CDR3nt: TGTGCCACCAGCAGAGGCCGGGGGTCGGGAGAGCAGTACTTC

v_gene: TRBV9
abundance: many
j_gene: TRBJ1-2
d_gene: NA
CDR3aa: CASSVSGGAFYGYTF
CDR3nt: TGTGCCAGCAGCGTCTCGGGGGGCGCTTTCTATGGCTACACCTTC

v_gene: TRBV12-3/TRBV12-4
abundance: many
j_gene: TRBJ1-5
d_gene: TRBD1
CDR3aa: CASRGQGVGQPQHF
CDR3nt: TGTGCCAGCAGAGGACAGGGGGTCGGTCAGCCCCAGCATTTT

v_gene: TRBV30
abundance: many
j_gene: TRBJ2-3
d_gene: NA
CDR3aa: CAWSVSGTTDTQYF
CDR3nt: TGTGCCTGGAGTGTATCGGGGACCACAGATACGCAGTATTTT

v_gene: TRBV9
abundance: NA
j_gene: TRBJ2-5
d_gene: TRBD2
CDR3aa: CASSTTGRGTGETQYF
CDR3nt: TGTGCCAGCAGCACCACGGGGCGGGGGACTGGAGAGACCCAGTACTTC

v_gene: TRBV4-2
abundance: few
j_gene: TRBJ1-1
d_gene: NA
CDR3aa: CASSQPMSTEAFF
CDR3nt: TGTGCCAGCAGCCAGCCGATGAGCACCGAAGCTTTCTTT

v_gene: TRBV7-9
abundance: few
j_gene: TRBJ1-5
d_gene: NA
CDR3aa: CASSLGAKGQWAQHF
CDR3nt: TGTGCCAGCAGCTTAGGAGCAAAGGGCCAGTGGGCCCAGCATTTT

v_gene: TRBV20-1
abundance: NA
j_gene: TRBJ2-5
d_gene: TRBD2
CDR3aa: CSARGTSGGEETQYF
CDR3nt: TGCAGTGCTCGTGGGACTAGCGGAGGGGAAGAGACCCAGTACTTC

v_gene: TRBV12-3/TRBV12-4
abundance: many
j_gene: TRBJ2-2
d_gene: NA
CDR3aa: CASSPPDSLSGTGELFF
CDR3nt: TGTGCCAGCAGTCCGCCCGACAGTCTTTCGGGAACCGGGGAGCTGTTTTTT

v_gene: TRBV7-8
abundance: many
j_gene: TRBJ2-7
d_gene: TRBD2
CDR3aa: CASSSAERGGEQYF
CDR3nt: TGTGCCAGCAGCTCGGCCGAGCGGGGAGGCGAGCAGTACTTC